This T cell receptor (beta chain) was documented in a study of PD-1 blockade in classical Hodgkin lymphoma (dated by TCRdb to about 2020). As for the study more broadly: Nivolumab dosing was 3 mg/kg intravenously every 2 weeks, continuing until either disease progression or unacceptable toxicity. The study used TCR beta sequencing and CyTOF to define a peripheral blood immune signature of response to PD-1 blockade in classical Hodgkin lymphoma. Here is what the overall study found, with its caveats: CD4+ but not CD8+ TCR diversity rose significantly by C4D1 (p=0.0027 vs p=0.16), most apparent in complete responders (p=0.02). Patients starting nivolumab less than 1 year after ASCT had lower diversity and were excluded from later analyses to avoid confounding by immune reconstitution. The study was restricted to a single clinical trial cohort, and the causes of repertoire differences, possibly disease activity or prior therapy, were left undefined. Among trial patients, those achieving complete response had baseline diversity similar to that of newly diagnosed patients, while diversity was significantly lower in partial responders and progressors. Baseline TCR diversity was reported to be lower in newly diagnosed patients than in healthy donors, and even lower in relapsed/refractory patients.

The Qiagen DNeasy kit was used to extract genomic DNA both from unsorted PBMCs and from the negatively selected CD4+ and CD8+ fractions. TCR beta CDR3 regions were amplified by immunoSEQ multiplex PCR using primers annealing to V and J segments. A synthetic immune receptor repertoire was used to minimize amplification bias, and remaining bias was computationally removed after sequencing. The paper's processing steps were these. Repertoire diversity was quantified as the Shannon entropy index using custom Python scripts. Unsorted, CD4+ and CD8+ repertoires were analyzed separately, except for combined analyses in which CD4+ and CD8+ sequences were merged in silico. A clone was considered expanded if an increase in frequency of at least 2-fold after treatment relative to C1D1 was found, and a pseudocount of 0.5 was applied to clones undetected at baseline. Clones with 0 or 1 copy at C1D1 were defined as singleton clones, while clones with 2 or more copies were defined as non-singleton clones. By matching protein sequences in sorted samples from the same patient, clones expanded in unsorted samples were annotated as CD4+, CD8+ or unknown. Wilcoxon tests on paired samples were used to test diversity changes from C1D1 to C4D1. The source is immuneACCESS, and TCRdb retained only in-frame sequences with V and J called. Part of the clones is not carried over; for the studies checked, unresolved V genes explain less than half of this, and the remainder is unexplained. For V, J and clone size, that table is used; D and trimming come from the DNA. Here the sample has some 13,000 clones; 85% to 90% occur a single time. 37% of the sample is taken by the ten largest.

Sample time point, as interpreted from the label and publication: cycle 1 day 1 (C1D1), immediately before nivolumab initiation. Every trial patient had relapsed after autologous stem cell transplantation, and cohorts A, B and C differed in prior brentuximab vedotin exposure. The trial cohort comprised fewer than 65 patients with relapsed/refractory classical Hodgkin lymphoma whose best overall responses were complete response, partial response or progressive disease. Trial patients were treated with single-agent nivolumab in the multi-cohort phase II CheckMate 205 trial. Best overall response was determined by an independent review committee according to the 2007 International Working Group response criteria. Trial PBMCs were obtained immediately prior to nivolumab initiation (C1D1) and on therapy at cycle 2 day 1 and cycle 4 day 1. Peripheral blood was collected in 8 mL Vacutainer Cell Preparation Tubes, from which PBMCs were isolated by centrifugation and then cryopreserved.

Note on this clone: The antigen this receptor binds is unknown. Base qualities are not provided; no much larger clone lies one nucleotide away.

Reading the germline V gene (reference sequence) gives CDR1 MNHEY and CDR2 SMNVEV. V ends up 0 bases short and J 2 bases short, with an unmatched junction base count of 9. Counted from cysteine to phenylalanine, this CDR3 has 18 amino acids. Only the CDR3 part of the read is kept: 54 bases, read in frame from the first base. The clonotype was recovered from a human donor with classical Hodgkin lymphoma. The chain was built from TRBV27 and TRBJ1-5, and 8 junction bases match TRBD1. The source material was peripheral blood mononuclear cells (PBMCs), sampled at baseline. The CDR3 region: CASSLSKTDRGGNQPQHF. The nucleotide sequence reads as follows: TGTGCCAGCAGTTTATCGAAAACCGACAGGGGCGGCAATCAGCCCCAGCATTTT.